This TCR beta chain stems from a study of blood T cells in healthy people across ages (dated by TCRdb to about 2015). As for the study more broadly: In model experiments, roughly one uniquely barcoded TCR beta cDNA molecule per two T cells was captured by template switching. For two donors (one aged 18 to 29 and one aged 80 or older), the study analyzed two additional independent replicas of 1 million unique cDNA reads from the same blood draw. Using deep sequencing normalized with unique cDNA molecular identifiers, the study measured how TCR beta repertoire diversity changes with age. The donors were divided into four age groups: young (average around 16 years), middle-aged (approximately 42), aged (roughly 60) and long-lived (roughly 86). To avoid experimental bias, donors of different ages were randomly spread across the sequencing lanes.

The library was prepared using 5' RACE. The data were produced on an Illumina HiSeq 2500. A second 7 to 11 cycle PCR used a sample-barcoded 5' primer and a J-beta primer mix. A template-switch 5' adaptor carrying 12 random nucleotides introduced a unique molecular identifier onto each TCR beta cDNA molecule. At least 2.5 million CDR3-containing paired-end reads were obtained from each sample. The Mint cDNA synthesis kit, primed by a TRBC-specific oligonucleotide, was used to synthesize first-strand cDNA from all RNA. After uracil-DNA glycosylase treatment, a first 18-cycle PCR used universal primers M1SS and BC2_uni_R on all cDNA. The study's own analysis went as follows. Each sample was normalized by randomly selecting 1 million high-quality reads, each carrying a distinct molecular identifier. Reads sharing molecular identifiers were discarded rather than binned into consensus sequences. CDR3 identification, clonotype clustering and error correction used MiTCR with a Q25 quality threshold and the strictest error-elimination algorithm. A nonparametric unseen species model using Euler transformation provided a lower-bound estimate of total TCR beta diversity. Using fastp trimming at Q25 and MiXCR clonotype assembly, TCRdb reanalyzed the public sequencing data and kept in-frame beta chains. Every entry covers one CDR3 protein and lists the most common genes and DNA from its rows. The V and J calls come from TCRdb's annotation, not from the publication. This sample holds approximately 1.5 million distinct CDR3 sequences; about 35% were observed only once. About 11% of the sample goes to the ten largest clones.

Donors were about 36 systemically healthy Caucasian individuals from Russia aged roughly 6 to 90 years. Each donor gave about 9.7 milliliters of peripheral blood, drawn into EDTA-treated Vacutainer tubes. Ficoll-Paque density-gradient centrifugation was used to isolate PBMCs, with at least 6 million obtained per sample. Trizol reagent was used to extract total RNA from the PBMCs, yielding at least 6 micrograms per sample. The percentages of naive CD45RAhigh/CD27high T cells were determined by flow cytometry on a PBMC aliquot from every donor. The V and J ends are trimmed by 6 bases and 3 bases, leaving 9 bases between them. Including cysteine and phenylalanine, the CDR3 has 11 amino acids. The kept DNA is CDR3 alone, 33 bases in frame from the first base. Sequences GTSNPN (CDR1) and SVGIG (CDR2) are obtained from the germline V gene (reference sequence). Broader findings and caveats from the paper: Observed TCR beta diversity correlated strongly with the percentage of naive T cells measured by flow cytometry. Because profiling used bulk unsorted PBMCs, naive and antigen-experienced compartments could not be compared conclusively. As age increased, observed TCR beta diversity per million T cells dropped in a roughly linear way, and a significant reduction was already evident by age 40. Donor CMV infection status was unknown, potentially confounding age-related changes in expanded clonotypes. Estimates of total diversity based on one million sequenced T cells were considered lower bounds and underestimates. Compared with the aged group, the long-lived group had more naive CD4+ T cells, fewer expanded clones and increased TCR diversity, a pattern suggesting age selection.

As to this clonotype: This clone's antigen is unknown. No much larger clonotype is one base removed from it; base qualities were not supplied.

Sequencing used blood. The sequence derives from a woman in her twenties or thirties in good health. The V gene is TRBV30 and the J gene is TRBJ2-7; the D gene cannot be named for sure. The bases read TGTGCCTGCGGTCCCGGCTACGAGCAGTACTTC. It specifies CACGPGYEQYF.